This TCR beta chain came from a study of low-dose radiotherapy and immunotherapy resistance in tumors. About the research overall: It was 1 Gy per fraction every two weeks that Cohort 2 received, adding up to 13 Gy over 26 weeks. Intravenous nivolumab 240 mg every two weeks plus ipilimumab 1 mg/kg every six weeks was given to patients.

V lost 0 bases and J lost 4; bases outside the gene matches: 6. CDR1 is SGHNT and CDR2 is YYREEE in the germline V gene (reference sequence). The CDR3 is 16 residues long. Alpha and beta chains were covered, as first-strand cDNA relied on TRAV- and TRBV-specific primers. TCR amplification ran 20 PCR cycles using constant-region and V-primer adapter primers. One entry per CDR3 protein, called by TCRdb with MiXCR from the reads. The table lists around 80,000 distinct CDR3 sequences, 15% to 20% of them singletons, with over 4.5% in the top ten. Time point: before trial treatment. Those who qualified had advanced solid tumors (lacking tumor-infiltrating lymphocytes). In its sample, this clonotype was seen many times.

The clonotype was recovered from a male donor with prostate cancer. The V gene is TRBV5-4, the J gene TRBJ2-1, with 8 positions matching TRBD2. Material: PBMCs, obtained before treatment. CDR3 in DNA: TGTGCCAGCAGCTTGGCTCCTAGCGGGCAATACAATGAGCAGTTCTTC. It codes for CASSLAPSGQYNEQFF.